This record looks at one T cell receptor (beta chain) sequence and its context. Antigen: not known. The data stem from a study of vaccination and CD4 T cells after COVID-19. Overall study context: As their vaccination, participants received two doses of either BNT162b2 or mRNA-1273 vaccine. Study-level points and caveats: A comparatively limited set of convalescent patients was examined, with no early post-infection timepoints.

V was cut by 4 bases and J by 6 bases, with 19 bases left in between. The CDR3 spans 15 residues. Germline assignment: CDR1 SGHRS and CDR2 YFSETQ. The treatment here: 10-day PBMC culture with coronavirus spike peptide pools or control peptides (ViraFEST assay). Sequenced with the Oncomine TCR Beta short-read assay was DNA taken from cultured CD4+ T cells. Investigators isolated genomic DNA from cultured CD4+ T cells. TCRdb fed the PCR reads into MiXCR, producing one record per CDR3 protein. The repertoire holds some 16,000 distinct CDR3 sequences, with around 44% as singletons. V and J are TRBV5-1 and TRBJ1-1; weak D call: TRBD1 (5 bases). Here the sequenced sample was CD4+ T cells from blood, cultured in vitro, taken after SARS-CoV-2 vaccination. The sequence was collected from a human donor who had recovered from COVID-19. The CDR3 loop reads CASSPFGGRNAEAFF. The CDR3 coding sequence is TGCGCCAGCAGCCCGTTCGGGGGGAGAAACGCTGAAGCTTTCTTT. The whole variable domain, remainder taken from reference TRBV5-1 and TRBJ1-1, is KAGVTQTPRYLIKTRGQQVTLSCSPISGHRSVSWYQQTPGQGLQFLFEYFSETQRNKGNFPGRFSGRQFSNSRSEMNVSTLELGDSALYLCASSPFGGRNAEAFFGQGTRLTVV.